This TCR beta chain stems from a study of post-analysis software for immune sequencing data. Prepared TCR beta cDNA libraries contained unique molecular identifiers. Out of about 0.9 to 10 million T cells, about 520,000 cDNA molecules were generated. Each CDR3 protein gets one entry after TCRdb re-called the PCR reads with MiXCR. The sample lists about 540,000 distinct CDR3 sequences; approximately 34% were seen once. The CDR3 length is 14 residues. From germline, CDR1 is MDHEN and CDR2 SYDVKM. Findings and limits, study-wide: Controls showed lower frequencies than patients for five or six TRBV segments, and TRBV5-6, TRBV5-1 and TRBV20-1 were among these. Controls had significantly higher normalized Chao1 diversity than multiple sclerosis patients.

As concerns this clonotype: Its target is unknown.

The origin of this receptor is a girl aged 2-17 years with multiple sclerosis. The genes are TRBV28 and TRBJ2-7; D might be TRBD1 (6 bases). The better agreement between TRBJ2-5 and the DNA end casts doubt on the J call. What was sequenced was blood. CDR3 nucleotides: TGTGCCAGCAGGGGGAGTGGACAGTCAGAGACCCAGTACTTC. It encodes CASRGSGQSETQYF.